Given below is one T cell receptor (beta chain) in context. Germline values: CDR1 SGHDT, CDR2 YYEEEE. Trimming took off 2 bases at V and 11 bases at J, with 13 bases between the two ends. This CDR3 spans 12 amino acids. This sample was included in a study of a mutant IDH1 vaccine in newly diagnosed glioma. The time point is: baseline, week 1 (first vaccination visit). Treatment reported: pre-vaccination baseline after standard-of-care therapy. Measured with immunoSEQ multiplex PCR; TCRdb has only the in-frame clones, and not every one. The data contain around 54,000 clones, 80% to 90% of them seen just once; the ten biggest clones take up around 21%.

The chain joins TRBV5-6 to TRBJ1-2; D remains ambiguous. Sequences were derived from PBMCs, sampled from a glioma patient treated with radiotherapy, temozolomide or both. The TCR was taken from a man between 18 and 29 years old with glioma. The CDR3 here is CASSFKKGSYTF. Written as DNA, the CDR3 is TGTGCCAGCAGCTTTAAAAAAGGGAGTTACACCTTC.